This T cell receptor beta chain was identified during a study of CXCR3-negative and CXCR3-positive naive CD8 T cells. Broader study findings: When CXCR3-positive naive cells were set against CXCR3-negative naive cells, the former had more hydrophobic TRB CDR3s. Partially decreased CXCR3 expression was recorded after cryopreservation, and fresh PBMCs were used in most assays. Naive cells that were CXCR3-negative or CXCR3-positive used TRBV-TRBJ genes alike, while memory cells diverged.

The sorting of each CD8+ T cell subset was done in triplicate, at a few hundred thousand cells each. The germline CDR1 and CDR2 sequences are DFQATT and SNEGSKA (reference sequence). The CDR3 has 16 amino acids. Preparation of TRB cDNA libraries relied on 5' RACE carrying UMI labels. TCRdb reanalyzed the 5' RACE reads and collapses them to one entry per CDR3 protein, without DNA. Its table records about 150,000 distinct CDR3 sequences. About this clonotype itself: Its cognate antigen is unknown.

The genes are TRBV20-1 and TRBJ2-7; TCRdb names TRBD1, which stays unverified in the absence of DNA. The sequence derives from a human donor in good health. Some clones in this sample may be carry-over from other donors' samples. The specimen was naive CXCR3+ CD8+ T cells from blood. As to subset: CD45RO-CCR7+CD27+CD95- naive CD8+ T cells expressing CXCR3 (TNR3+). CDR3 sequence: CSARPGQGAGGYEQYF.